The clone carrying this T cell receptor beta chain was recorded at least ten times. Its antigen is as yet unknown. According to the study, genomic DNA was the template for TCR beta VDJ and CDR3 profiling. One entry per CDR3 protein results from TCRdb running MiXCR on the reads. This sample has tens of thousands of distinct CDR3 sequences, with approximately 46% found just once. Germline CDR1 and CDR2: LNHDA and SQIVND (reference sequence). The CDR3 is 15 amino acids. The junction had 2 bases not matched to a gene; V was cut back by 1 base and J by 0 bases. The sample is drawn from a study of CD8+CD57+ T cells in acquired aplastic anemia. Across the whole study: Roughly 3 ug was the average amount of DNA from sorted CD4+ and CD8+ cells. On average, healthy donors gave about 10.8 million reads for CD4+ cells.

General study results and limits: Levels of CD8+ Simpson's diversity were not significantly distinct in patients versus controls. Roughly 28 was the count of CD8+ CDR3 sequences that patients shared with controls.

Sequenced input: sorted CD4+, CD8+, or CD8+CD57+ T cells (not recorded which) from PBMCs. The chain uses TRBV19 and TRBJ1-2; 7 bases are a match to TRBD1. This TCR derives from a human donor in good health, serving as a control. CDR3 protein: CASSIGGQPNYGYTF. The CDR3 DNA reads as TGTGCCAGTAGTATAGGGGGACAGCCTAACTATGGCTACACCTTC.